This T cell receptor beta chain was sequenced in a study of OX40 agonist ivuxolimab in advanced cancers. A word on this clone: Its target is not known.

Findings of the study overall: Certain nonresponders additionally had low normalized T-cell clonal expansion.

The germline CDR1 and CDR2 sequences are LNHDA and SQIVND (reference sequence). CDR3 length equals 14 residues. Trimming cost V 4 bases and J 2 bases, with 12 bases left between them. TCRdb's copy holds only in-frame clones and misses some; the assay was immunoSEQ multiplex PCR. The data hold under 25,000 clones, with approximately 86% observed a single time. This sequence originates from an adult with an advanced solid tumor such as melanoma, head and neck, liver or kidney cancer. This chain uses TRBV19 with TRBJ2-7; D is perhaps TRBD2 (7 bases). The sequences come from CD4+ or CD8+ T cells sorted from blood, collected in a trial of the OX40 agonist ivuxolimab. The CDR3 region has the DNA TGTGCCAGTAGTAGCGGGGGCCCCGCCTACGAGCAGTACTTC. This translates into CASSSGGPAYEQYF.